The T cell receptor (beta chain) under discussion was sequenced for a study of T-cell reconstitution after alpha-beta-depleted transplantation in children (TCRdb year 2016). About the investigation overall: T-cell immune reconstitution after TCRalphabeta/CD19-depleted allogeneic hematopoietic cell transplantation in children was quantitatively tracked in the study by means of TCR repertoire profiling.

Library preparation used PCR. The sequencing machine was an Illumina HiSeq 2500. To normalize quantification of the TCRbeta repertoire, the TCR libraries were built with molecular barcoding that relied on unique molecular identifiers. TCRdb applied fastp at Q25 and MiXCR to the public reads, then kept only in-frame beta chains. Rows merge per CDR3 protein into single entries with the most common DNA and genes. Recorded for this sample are around 600,000 distinct CDR3 sequences; approximately 16% of them occurred a single time. Together, the top ten hold 0.8% to 1.1% of the sample. This clonotype appeared a few times. The antigen it recognizes is unknown. Base qualities are not recorded, but no much larger clone differs from it by a single base. Counted from cysteine to phenylalanine, this CDR3 has 15 amino acids. The CDR3 DNA has 45 bases and is translated from base 1. CDR1 DFQATT and CDR2 SNEGSKA were looked up in the germline V gene (reference sequence). For this chain, trimming is 7 bases at the V end and 7 bases at the J end, and the number of junction bases without a gene match is 16.

The sequence came from a human donor who donated a stem cell graft to a child with acute myeloid leukemia. The sequences come from PBMCs from the stem cell graft donor, collected from the stem cell graft. The chain employs TRBV20-1 and TRBJ2-1; the central 7 bases match TRBD1. The nucleotides read TGCAGTGGAATAGCAGGACAGGATCCTCGGAATGAGCAGTTCTTC. The translation is CSGIAGQDPRNEQFF.